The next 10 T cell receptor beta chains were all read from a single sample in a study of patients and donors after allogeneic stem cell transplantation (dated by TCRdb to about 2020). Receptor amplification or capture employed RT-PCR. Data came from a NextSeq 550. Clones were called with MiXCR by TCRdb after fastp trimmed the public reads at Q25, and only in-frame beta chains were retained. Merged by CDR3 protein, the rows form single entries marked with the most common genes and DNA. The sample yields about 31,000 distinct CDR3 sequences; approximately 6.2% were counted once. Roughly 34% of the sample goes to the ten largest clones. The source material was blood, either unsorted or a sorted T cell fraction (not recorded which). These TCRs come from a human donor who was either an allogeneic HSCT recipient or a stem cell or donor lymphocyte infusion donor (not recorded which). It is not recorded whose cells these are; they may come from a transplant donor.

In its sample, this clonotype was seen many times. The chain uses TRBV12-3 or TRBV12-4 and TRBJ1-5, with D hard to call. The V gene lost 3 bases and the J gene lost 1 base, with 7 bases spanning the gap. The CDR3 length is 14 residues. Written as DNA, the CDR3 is TGTGCCAGCAGTTTTACGACGAGCAATCAGCCCCAGCATTTT. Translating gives CASSFTTSNQPQHF.

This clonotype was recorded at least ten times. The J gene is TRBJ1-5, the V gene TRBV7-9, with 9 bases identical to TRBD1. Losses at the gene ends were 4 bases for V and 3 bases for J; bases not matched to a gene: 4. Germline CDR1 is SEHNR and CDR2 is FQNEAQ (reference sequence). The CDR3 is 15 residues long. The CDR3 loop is CASSYGTGNNQPQHF. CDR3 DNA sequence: TGTGCCAGCAGCTACGGGACAGGGAACAATCAGCCCCAGCATTTT.

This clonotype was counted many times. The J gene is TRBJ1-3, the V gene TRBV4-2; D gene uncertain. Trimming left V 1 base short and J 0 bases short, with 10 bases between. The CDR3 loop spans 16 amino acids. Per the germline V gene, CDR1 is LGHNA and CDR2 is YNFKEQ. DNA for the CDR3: TGTGCCAGCAGCCAAGCGATCAGGAGCTCTGGAAACACCATATATTTT. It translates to CASSQAIRSSGNTIYF.

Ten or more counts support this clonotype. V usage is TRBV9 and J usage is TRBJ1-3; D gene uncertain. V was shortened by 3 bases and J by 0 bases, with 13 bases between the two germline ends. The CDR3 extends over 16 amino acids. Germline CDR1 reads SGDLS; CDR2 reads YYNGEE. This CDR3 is CASSASRALSGNTIYF. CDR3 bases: TGTGCCAGCAGCGCCTCACGGGCGCTCTCTGGAAACACCATATATTTT.

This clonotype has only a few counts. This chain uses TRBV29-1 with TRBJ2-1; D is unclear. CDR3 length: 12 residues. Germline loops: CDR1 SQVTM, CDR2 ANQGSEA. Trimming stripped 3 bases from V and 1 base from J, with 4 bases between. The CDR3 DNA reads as TGCAGCGTTGATAGGTCCTACAATGAGCAGTTCTTC. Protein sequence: CSVDRSYNEQFF.

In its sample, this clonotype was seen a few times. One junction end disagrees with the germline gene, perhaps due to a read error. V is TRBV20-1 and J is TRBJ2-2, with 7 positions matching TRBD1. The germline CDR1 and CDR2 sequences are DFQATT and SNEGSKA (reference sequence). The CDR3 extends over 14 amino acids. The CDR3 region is CSAGDPGGPGELFF. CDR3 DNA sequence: TGCAGTGCTGGAGATCCAGGGGGTCCCGGGGAGCTGTTTTTT.

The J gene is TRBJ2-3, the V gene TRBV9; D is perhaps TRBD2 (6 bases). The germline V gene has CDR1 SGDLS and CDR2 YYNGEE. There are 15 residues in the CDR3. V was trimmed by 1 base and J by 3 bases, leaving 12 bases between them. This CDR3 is CASSVSGLSTDTQYF. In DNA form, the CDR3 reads TGTGCCAGCAGCGTAAGCGGGTTGAGTACAGATACGCAGTATTTT.

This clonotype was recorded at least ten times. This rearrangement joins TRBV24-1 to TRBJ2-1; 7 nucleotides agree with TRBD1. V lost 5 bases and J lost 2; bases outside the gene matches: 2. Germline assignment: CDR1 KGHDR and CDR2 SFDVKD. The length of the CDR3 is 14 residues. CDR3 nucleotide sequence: TGTGCCACCAGTGGACAGGGTACCTACAATGAGCAGTTCTTC. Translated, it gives CATSGQGTYNEQFF.

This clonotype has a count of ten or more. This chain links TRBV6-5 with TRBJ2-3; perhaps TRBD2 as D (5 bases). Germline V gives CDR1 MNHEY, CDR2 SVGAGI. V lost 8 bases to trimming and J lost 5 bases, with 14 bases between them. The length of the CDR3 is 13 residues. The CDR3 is CASGRSRGDTQYF. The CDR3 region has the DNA TGTGCCAGCGGTCGGTCCCGGGGAGATACGCAGTATTTT.

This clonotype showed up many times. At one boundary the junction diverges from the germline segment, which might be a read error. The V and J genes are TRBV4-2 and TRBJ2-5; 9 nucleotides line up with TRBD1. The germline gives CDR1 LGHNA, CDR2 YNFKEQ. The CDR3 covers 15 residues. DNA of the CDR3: TGTGCCAGCAGTCAAGATCGGACAGGGGTGGAGACCCAGTACTTC. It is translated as CASSQDRTGVETQYF.